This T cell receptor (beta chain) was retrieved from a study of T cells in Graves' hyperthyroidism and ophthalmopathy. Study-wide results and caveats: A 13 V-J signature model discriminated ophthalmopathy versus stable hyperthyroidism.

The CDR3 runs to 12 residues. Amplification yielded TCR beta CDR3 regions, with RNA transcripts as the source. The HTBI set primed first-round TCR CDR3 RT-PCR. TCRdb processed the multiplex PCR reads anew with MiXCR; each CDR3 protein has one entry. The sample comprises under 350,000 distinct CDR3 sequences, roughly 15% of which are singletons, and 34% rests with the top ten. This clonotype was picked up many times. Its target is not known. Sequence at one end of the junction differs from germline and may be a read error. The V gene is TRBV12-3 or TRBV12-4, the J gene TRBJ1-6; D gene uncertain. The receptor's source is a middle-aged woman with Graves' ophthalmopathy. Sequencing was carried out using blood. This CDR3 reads CAGSEGRRALHF. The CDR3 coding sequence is TGTGCCGGCAGTGAGGGCCGTAGGGCCCTCCACTTT.